The 3 T cell receptor beta chains given below trace back to one sample, sequenced in a study of blood T cell repertoires in COVID-19. Measured with immunoSEQ multiplex PCR; TCRdb has only the in-frame clones, and not every one. The table includes some 68,000 clones, roughly nine tenths detected once. The source material was peripheral blood. These receptors were taken from a man aged 45 to 65 with active COVID-19.

The gene calls are TRBV4-3 and TRBJ2-7; possible D gene TRBD1, 5 bases. Looked up from germline, CDR1 is LGHNA and CDR2 is YSLEER. The V end was cut by 0 bases, the J end by 4 bases, with 16 bases between. This CDR3 region has 16 residues. CDR3 amino acids: CASSQDGAVPFYEQYF. DNA for the CDR3: TGCGCCAGCAGCCAAGATGGGGCCGTTCCCTTTTACGAGCAGTACTTC.

The chain carries TRBV6-1 and TRBJ1-1; D is uncertain. The ends were cut back, 0 bases at V and 6 bases at J, with 8 bases in the middle. The CDR3 spans 13 residues. Germline V gene data show CDR1 as MNHNS and CDR2 as SASEGT. CDR3 nucleotides: TGTGCCAGCAGTGAAGCGCGGCGGTCTGAAGCTTTCTTT. Its protein is CASSEARRSEAFF.

The chain joins TRBV5-1 to TRBJ2-2, with D uncertain. The germline CDR1 and CDR2 sequences are SGHRS and YFSETQ. The V end lost 6 bases, the J end lost 0 bases, and 12 bases lay between the germline ends. The CDR3 length is 15 residues. DNA of the CDR3: TGCGCCAGCAACCCAAGAGATGCGAACACCGGGGAGCTGTTTTTT. It translates to CASNPRDANTGELFF.